Listed below are T cell receptor beta chains from one sample, sequenced in a study of blood T cell repertoires in COVID-19. The data were produced by immunoSEQ multiplex PCR, yet TCRdb's version contains in-frame clones alone and is incomplete. Among over 45,000 clones, around nine tenths were seen once, and the ten largest hold 13% to 15%. Sequencing was carried out using peripheral blood. These receptor sequences come from a woman aged 55-69 years with active COVID-19. CDR3s include the opening cysteine and the closing phenylalanine or tryptophan.

j_call	v_call	cdr3_aa
TRBJ2-7	TRBV5-6	CASIPRDRYYEQYF
TRBJ2-7	TRBV30	CAWSVLGGQQNYEQYF
TRBJ1-6	TRBV2	CASSPDRGNSPLHF
TRBJ1-2	TRBV19	CASNDRAGAYGYTF
TRBJ2-1	TRBV5-1	CASSLAVNEQFF
TRBJ1-1	TRBV10-3	CAISGMGGTEAFF
TRBJ1-2	TRBV4-1	CASSQVQGEYGYTF
TRBJ1-1	TRBV19	CASRPQGGMNTEAFF
TRBJ2-3	TRBV19	CASSIQAGPEDTQYF
TRBJ2-7	TRBV5-8	CASSAGRPSYEQYF
TRBJ1-3	TRBV5-5	CASSLARQDSTIYF
TRBJ2-3	TRBV18	CASSPFEGDTQYF
TRBJ2-7	TRBV5-6	CASSSRAGGPYEQYF
TRBJ1-2	TRBV3-1/TRBV3-2	CASSPRQRINYGYTF
TRBJ2-7	TRBV12-3/TRBV12-4	CASSRGWYEQYF
TRBJ2-7	TRBV18	CASSPPGPSYEQYF